Presented here are 9 T cell receptor beta chains from one specimen sequenced in a study of T-cell reconstitution after alpha-beta-depleted transplantation in children. During its preparation, the TCRbeta library received unique molecular identifiers. TCRdb reanalysed the PCR reads using MiXCR and keeps one entry per CDR3 protein. The top ten hold 4.3% of the sample, which has about 400,000 distinct CDR3 sequences, roughly 13% seen once. Sequenced here: PBMCs, sampled from the stem cell graft. The receptors come from a human donor who donated a stem cell graft to a child with Fanconi anemia.

This clonotype was observed a few times. The chain combines TRBV6-1 with TRBJ1-6, with D possibly TRBD1 on 6 matching bases. This CDR3 is 15 amino acids long. The V gene lost 3 bases and the J gene lost 5 bases, with 11 bases spanning the gap. The V gene's germline CDR1 is MNHNS and CDR2 SASEGT. CDR3 region: CASSDRDTNNSPLHF. The DNA for the CDR3 is TGTGCCAGCAGTGATCGGGACACTAATAATTCACCCCTCCACTTT.

This clonotype was seen a handful of times. The genes are TRBV30 and TRBJ2-1, with TRBD1 as a possible D gene (6 bases). The CDR3 totals 13 residues. V was pared by 0 bases and J by 15 bases, with 18 bases between. Germline loops: CDR1 GTSNPN, CDR2 SVGIG (reference sequence). CDR3 in amino acids: CAWSVLWRQAAFF. The CDR3 DNA reads as TGTGCCTGGAGTGTATTATGGCGACAGGCTGCGTTCTTC.

This clonotype turned up a few times. The rearrangement links TRBV28 to TRBJ2-7; unclear D gene. The CDR3 spans 14 residues. The V gene's germline CDR1 is MDHEN and CDR2 SYDVKM. V was pared by 2 bases and J by 2 bases, with 10 bases between. The CDR3, as DNA: TGTGCCAGCAGTTTAACGGGTTCCCCCTACGAGCAGTACGTC. Translating it yields CASSLTGSPYEQYV.

This clonotype showed up many times. The CDR3 coding sequence is TGCAGTGCTAGAGGACTAGCAGACAATGAGCAGTTCTTC. Translation gives CSARGLADNEQFF. The chain employs TRBV20-1 and TRBJ2-1, with 7 bases lining up with TRBD2. The junction had 2 bases not matched to a gene; V was cut back by 1 base and J by 5 bases. The germline gives CDR1 DFQATT, CDR2 SNEGSKA (reference sequence). The length of the CDR3 is 13 residues.

The chain joins TRBV7-2 to TRBJ2-3; D unresolved. V was cut by 4 bases and J by 0 bases, with 8 bases left in between. CDR1 and CDR2 (germline): SGHTA, FQGNSA. The CDR3 spans 14 residues. CDR3 coding DNA: TGTGCCAGCAGCTCCCCTTCTAGCACAGATACGCAGTATTTT. Encoded protein: CASSSPSSTDTQYF. The variable domain in full, completed from reference TRBV7-2 and TRBJ2-3, reads GAGVSQSPSNKVTEKGKDVELRCDPISGHTALYWYRQSLGQGLEFLIYFQGNSAPDKSGLPSDRFSAERTGGSVSTLTIQRTQQEDSAVYLCASSSPSSTDTQYFGPGTRLTVL.

This chain joins TRBV12-3 or TRBV12-4 and TRBJ2-7, with D perhaps TRBD1 (5 bases). CDR3 length: 15 amino acids. V was clipped by 0 bases and J by 5 bases, with 14 bases between them. CDR3 DNA: TGTGCCAGCAGTTTAGCAGGGGCAGCGATCGACGAGCAGTACTTC. This codes for CASSLAGAAIDEQYF.

This clonotype occurred a few times. This chain uses TRBV5-1 with TRBJ1-1, with D tentatively TRBD1 (6 bases). Trimming removed 5 bases at V and 2 bases at J, with 16 bases between. The germline gives CDR1 SGHRS, CDR2 YFSETQ. The CDR3 is made up of 15 amino acids. The CDR3 nucleotides are TGCGCCAGCAGGGAACAGGGACCCCTTAACACTGAAGCTTTCTTT. Translating gives CASREQGPLNTEAFF.

In regard to this clonotype: A much larger clone is a single base away; this may be a read error. The chain joins TRBV4-2 to TRBJ2-2; D uncertain. Trimming took off 3 bases at V and 1 base at J, with 6 bases between the two ends. The germline V gene has CDR1 LGHNA and CDR2 YNFKEQ. This CDR3 region has 14 residues. The CDR3 here is CASSHGLNTGELFF. CDR3 in DNA: TGTGCCAGCAGCCACGGTCTGAACACCGGGGAGCTGTTTTTT.

Ten or more counts support this clonotype. V and J are TRBV20-1 and TRBJ2-4; the D gene is possibly TRBD2 (5 bases). The CDR3 is 10 amino acids. In germline, CDR1 is DFQATT, CDR2 SNEGSKA (reference sequence). Trimming shortened V by 5 bases and J by 7 bases, and 6 bases separated the two germline ends. The CDR3 DNA reads as TGCAGTGCTTTAGCGAACATTCAGTACTTC. Translation: CSALANIQYF.